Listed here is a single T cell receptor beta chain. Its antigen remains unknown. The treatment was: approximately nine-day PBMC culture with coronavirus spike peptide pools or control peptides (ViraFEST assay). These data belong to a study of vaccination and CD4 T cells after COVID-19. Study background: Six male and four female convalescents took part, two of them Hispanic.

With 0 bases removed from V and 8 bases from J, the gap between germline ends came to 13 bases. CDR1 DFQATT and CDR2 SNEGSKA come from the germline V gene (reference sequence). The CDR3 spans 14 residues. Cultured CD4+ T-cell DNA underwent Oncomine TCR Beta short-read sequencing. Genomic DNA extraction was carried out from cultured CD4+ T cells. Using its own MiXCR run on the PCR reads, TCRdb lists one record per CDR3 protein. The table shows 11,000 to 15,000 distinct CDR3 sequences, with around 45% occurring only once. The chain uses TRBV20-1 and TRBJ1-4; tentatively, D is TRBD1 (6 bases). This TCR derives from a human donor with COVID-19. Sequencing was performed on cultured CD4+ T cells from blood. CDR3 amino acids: CSAREGAVQEKLFF. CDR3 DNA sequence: TGCAGTGCTAGAGAGGGGGCTGTTCAGGAAAAACTGTTTTTT.